This T cell receptor beta chain was documented in a study of T cells after yellow fever vaccination. TCRdb recomputed calls from the 5' RACE reads with MiXCR, one row per CDR3 protein. The sample yields around 600,000 distinct CDR3 sequences, roughly an eighth seen once. The CDR3 has 16 residues. V was cut by 0 bases and J by 5 bases, with 17 bases left in between. Germline CDR1 is DFQATT and CDR2 is SNEGSKA (reference sequence). The sample in question was PBMCs, obtained on the day of the yellow fever booster vaccination. This chain uses TRBV20-1 with TRBJ1-5; no clear D gene. This clonotype originated in a man in his thirties or forties who received the YFV17D yellow fever vaccine. The CDR3 loop reads CSARDQRRAADQPQHF. CDR3 sequence (DNA): TGCAGTGCTAGAGATCAGCGGCGGGCAGCCGATCAGCCCCAGCATTTT.